These 14 T cell receptor beta chains originate from one sample sequenced in a study of beta chain features in type 1 diabetes. Study-level results: Shorter TCRB CDR3s, moderately but significantly so, marked every one of the four CD4+ subsets in Type 1 diabetes patients.

No antigens are known for them. Expressed TCRB transcripts were sequenced because the isolated RNA had all been reverse transcribed beforehand. Some clones are missing from TCRdb's copy, which holds only in-frame ones; the method was immunoSEQ multiplex PCR. In the table there are approximately 52,000 clones, 50% to 75% of which are singletons. The specimen was stem cell memory CD4+ T cells from blood. These receptors were taken from a woman aged 25-40 years with type 1 diabetes.

J is TRBJ2-3 and V is TRBV4-1; TRBD2 matches 14 bases. This CDR3 is built from 19 residues. The ends lost 4 bases at V and 4 bases at J; junction bases unmatched: 13. Germline CDR1 and CDR2: MGHRA and YSYEKL. The CDR3 spells CASSRSGTSGSQLPDTQYF. DNA of the CDR3: TGCGCCAGCAGCCGATCCGGGACTAGCGGGAGTCAGCTCCCAGATACGCAGTATTTT.

This clone was picked up a small number of times. The genes are TRBV29-1 and TRBJ1-1; no clear D gene. Germline assignment: CDR1 SQVTM and CDR2 ANQGSEA. The ends were cut back, 4 bases at V and 8 bases at J, with 8 bases in the middle. The CDR3 runs 10 residues. The DNA for the CDR3 is TGCAGCGTTGGGGCAGAGGAAGCTTTCTTT. Its protein product is CSVGAEEAFF.

The chain carries TRBV28 and TRBJ2-4, with D possibly TRBD2 on 6 matching bases. The CDR3 runs 17 residues. Germline loops: CDR1 MDHEN, CDR2 SYDVKM. The V and J ends lost 5 bases and 0 bases respectively, with 17 bases between them. This CDR3 reads CASSPGLGRVAKNIQYF. The CDR3 DNA reads TGTGCCAGCAGTCCGGGACTCGGACGAGTAGCCAAAAACATTCAGTACTTC.

This chain joins TRBV29-1 and TRBJ2-3, with D possibly matching TRBD2 (6 bases). Germline assignment: CDR1 SQVTM and CDR2 ANQGSEA. Trimming stripped 7 bases from V and 2 bases from J, with 13 bases between. The CDR3 totals 13 residues. In nucleotides, the CDR3 is TGCAGCGGCCTCGGGGGAGCCACAGATACGCAGTATTTT. Its translation: CSGLGGATDTQYF.

This clone was observed a handful of times. V usage is TRBV29-1 and J usage is TRBJ2-2, with TRBD1 matching 7 bases. The CDR3 spans 14 residues. The germline V gene encodes CDR1 SQVTM and CDR2 ANQGSEA. After removal of 7 bases from V and 3 bases from J, the junction contained 8 bases not matched to a gene. The CDR3 DNA is TGCAGCGCGGGAACAGGGGCCCACACCGGGGAGCTGTTTTTT. Protein product: CSAGTGAHTGELFF.

The rearrangement uses TRBV4-1 and TRBJ2-1, with 7 bases that match TRBD2. The V gene's germline CDR1 is MGHRA and CDR2 YSYEKL. Germline trimming cut 1 base from V and 5 bases from J; bases unmatched to any gene: 5. The length of the CDR3 is 15 residues. CDR3 nucleotide sequence: TGCGCCAGCAGCCAAGGGCTAGCGGATGACAATGAGCAGTTCTTC. This codes for CASSQGLADDNEQFF.

The chain couples TRBV29-1 to TRBJ2-1; TRBD2 aligns across 9 bases. The germline V gene has CDR1 SQVTM and CDR2 ANQGSEA. There are 13 residues in the CDR3. Trimming removed 2 bases from V and 6 bases from J; junction bases left unmatched: 2. CDR3: CSVELAGLNEQFF. DNA for the CDR3: TGCAGCGTTGAACTAGCGGGGCTCAATGAGCAGTTCTTC.

The rearrangement links TRBV11-3 to TRBJ2-1; D not certain. V lost 3 bases to trimming and J lost 5 bases, with 8 bases between them. The CDR3 covers 13 residues. Germline CDR1 SGHNT, CDR2 YENEEA. The CDR3 sequence is CASSFSANNEQFF. The CDR3 DNA reads as TGTGCCAGCAGCTTCTCTGCTAACAATGAGCAGTTCTTC. Supplemented by reference TRBV11-3 and TRBJ2-1, the full variable domain reads EAGVVQSPRYKIIEKKQPVAFWCNPISGHNTLYWYLQNLGQGPELLIRYENEEAVDDSQLPKDRFSAERLKGVDSTLKIQPAELGDSAVYLCASSFSANNEQFFGPGTRLTVL.

V and J are TRBV5-4 and TRBJ2-7, with a possible D match to TRBD1 (5 bases). This CDR3 region has 14 residues. Germline V gives CDR1 SGHNT, CDR2 YYREEE (reference sequence). V lost 0 bases to trimming and J lost 0 bases, with 7 bases between them. The CDR3 DNA reads as TGTGCCAGCAGCTTGGACAGGTTCTCCTACGAGCAGTACTTC. Protein product: CASSLDRFSYEQYF.

This clone was found once. V gene TRBV29-1 combines with J gene TRBJ1-2; 8 nucleotides align to TRBD1. V shed 3 bases, J shed 6 bases, and the junction held 6 bases outside the gene matches. Germline V lookup: CDR1 SQVTM, CDR2 ANQGSEA. This CDR3 has 13 residues. The CDR3 is CSVDLPGGNGYTF. CDR3 in DNA: TGCAGCGTTGATCTCCCAGGGGGCAATGGCTACACCTTC. The full variable domain, with the rest looked up from reference TRBV29-1 and TRBJ1-2, is SAVISQKPSRDICQRGTSLTIQCQVDSQVTMMFWYRQQPGQSLTLIATANQGSEATYESGFVIDKFPISRPNLTFSTLTVSNMSPEDSSIYLCSVDLPGGNGYTFGSGTRLTVV.

V gene TRBV10-1 combines with J gene TRBJ1-1, with a tentative D call TRBD1 (6 bases). The CDR3 runs to 13 residues. The V gene lost 5 bases and the J gene lost 4 bases, with 11 bases spanning the gap. Germline loops: CDR1 WNHNN, CDR2 SYGVQD (reference sequence). Here the CDR3 reads CASSPGHLTEAFF. The DNA of the CDR3 is TGCGCCAGCAGTCCGGGACATCTCACTGAAGCTTTCTTT.

The V and J genes are TRBV27 and TRBJ2-1; D is ambiguous. The germline V gene has CDR1 MNHEY and CDR2 SMNVEV (reference sequence). Trimming took 0 bases from V and 3 from J, leaving 6 bases between them. The CDR3 spans 14 residues. CDR3: CASSLSADYNEQFF. CDR3 nucleotide sequence: TGTGCCAGCAGTTTATCGGCAGACTACAATGAGCAGTTCTTC.

The V gene is TRBV2, the J gene TRBJ2-7, with 10 bases aligning to TRBD1. The germline V gene has CDR1 SNHLY and CDR2 FYNNEI. Losses at the gene ends were 5 bases for V and 0 bases for J; bases not matched to a gene: 7. CDR3 length: 16 residues. In nucleotides, the CDR3 is TGTGCCAGCAGTAGACAGGGGGCGGGGAACTCCTACGAGCAGTACTTC. Translated, it gives CASSRQGAGNSYEQYF. Full variable domain (missing parts from reference TRBV2 and TRBJ2-7): EPEVTQTPSHQVTQMGQEVILRCVPISNHLYFYWYRQILGQKVEFLVSFYNNEISEKSEIFDDQFSVERPDGSNFTLKIRSTKLEDSAMYFCASSRQGAGNSYEQYFGPGTRLTVT.

This clone was seen a few times. V and J are TRBV6-5 and TRBJ2-7; TRBD2 matches at 10 bases. The CDR3 is made up of 14 amino acids. Germline trimming cut 8 bases from V and 3 bases from J; bases unmatched to any gene: 7. Germline V gene data show CDR1 as MNHEY and CDR2 as SVGAGI. The CDR3 loop reads CASSTSGPFYEQYF. The CDR3 DNA follows: TGTGCCAGCTCGACTAGCGGGCCTTTCTACGAGCAGTACTTC.